The rows below give T cell receptor beta chains drawn from one sample of a study of T cell responses to AZD1222 COVID-19 vaccine. Sequencing was performed with immunoSEQ multiplex PCR; in TCRdb, only in-frame clones are kept and a portion is missing. The sample lists fewer than 120,000 clones, about four fifths seen once, with around 4.6% in the top ten. This sample comprised peripheral blood, obtained on day 0 of AZD1222 vaccination. The receptors were sampled from an adult in good health. CDR3s include the opening cysteine and the closing phenylalanine or tryptophan. A D gene is named only where the DNA matches it firmly. Clone size, where shown, is once, few, many, or a class for clones that have expanded.

d_call,clone_size,v_call,j_call,cdr3_aa,cdr3_nt
TRBD1,.,TRBV3-1/TRBV3-2,TRBJ1-2,CASSQKGAGGYGYTF,TGTGCCAGCAGCCAAAAGGGTGCAGGGGGCTATGGCTACACCTTC
TRBD2,once,TRBV7-2,TRBJ2-2,CASGAGGVNTGELFF,TGTGCCAGCGGAGCGGGAGGGGTAAACACCGGGGAGCTGTTTTTT
.,.,TRBV11-2,TRBJ2-5,CASSLEYTGRETQYF,TGTGCCAGCAGCTTAGAGTACACAGGGCGAGAGACCCAGTACTTC
.,.,TRBV7-9,TRBJ1-1,CASSYGNTEAFF,TGTGCCAGCAGCTACGGGAACACTGAAGCTTTCTTT
.,.,TRBV11-2,TRBJ1-3,CASSAGSGNTIYF,TGTGCCAGCAGCGCAGGGTCTGGAAACACCATATATTTT
TRBD1,.,TRBV19,TRBJ1-2,CASSRSGTGYNYGYTF,TGTGCCAGTAGTCGTTCCGGGACAGGGTATAACTATGGCTACACCTTC
.,.,TRBV7-3,TRBJ1-1,CASSLWGSNTEAFF,TGTGCCAGCAGCTTATGGGGGTCGAACACTGAAGCTTTCTTT
TRBD2,.,TRBV4-3,TRBJ2-1,CASSLRTSGSYNEQFF,TGCGCCAGCAGCCTCAGGACTAGCGGAAGCTACAATGAGCAGTTCTTC
.,.,TRBV7-2,TRBJ1-4,CASSLATNEKLFF,TGTGCCAGCAGCTTAGCAACTAATGAAAAACTGTTTTTT
TRBD1,.,TRBV6-2/TRBV6-3,TRBJ1-2,CASSDRDYGYTF,TGTGCCAGCAGTGACAGGGATTATGGCTACACCTTC
.,.,TRBV5-4,TRBJ2-5,CASNGRDGQETQYF,TGTGCCAGCAACGGAAGGGACGGTCAAGAGACCCAGTACTTC
.,once,TRBV6-6,TRBJ1-2,CASSYSGSNYGYTF,TGTGCCAGCAGTTACTCCGGTTCAAACTATGGCTACACCTTC
TRBD1,.,TRBV19,TRBJ1-3,CASSPRDRGGGNTIYF,TGTGCCAGTAGTCCCCGGGACAGGGGAGGCGGAAACACCATATATTTT
.,.,TRBV6-2/TRBV6-3,TRBJ2-5,CASSYSQGGVGTQYF,TGTGCCAGCAGTTATTCTCAGGGAGGCGTAGGGACCCAGTACTTC
TRBD1,.,TRBV28,TRBJ1-5,CASGDSSNQPQHF,TGTGCCAGCGGGGACAGCAGCAATCAGCCCCAGCATTTT
.,.,TRBV2,TRBJ1-1,CASSEALWVAEAFF,TGTGCCAGCAGTGAAGCGCTTTGGGTAGCGGAAGCTTTCTTT
TRBD1,few,TRBV30,TRBJ2-5,CAWSPPTGEKTQYF,TGTGCCTGGAGTCCGCCGACAGGGGAGAAGACCCAGTACTTC
TRBD1,.,TRBV4-3,TRBJ1-3,CASSQDPGGYGNTIYF,TGCGCCAGCAGCCAAGATCCAGGGGGCTACGGGAACACCATATATTTT
.,.,TRBV28,TRBJ1-2,CASSLGQGKGGYTF,TGTGCCAGCAGTTTGGGCCAGGGGAAAGGGGGCTACACCTTC
.,.,TRBV27,TRBJ2-5,CASSAGGETQYF,TGTGCCAGCAGCGCAGGGGGGGAGACCCAGTACTTC
TRBD1,.,TRBV5-1,TRBJ1-5,CASSERGQFGQPQHF,TGCGCCAGCAGCGAGAGGGGGCAGTTCGGTCAGCCCCAGCATTTT
.,.,TRBV19,TRBJ1-5,CASRPMGAGNQPQHF,TGTGCCAGTAGGCCTATGGGGGCCGGCAATCAGCCCCAGCATTTT
.,.,TRBV7-9,TRBJ2-5,CASSLSLGSQETQYF,TGTGCCAGCAGCCTATCTTTGGGCAGTCAAGAGACCCAGTACTTC
.,.,TRBV15,TRBJ1-5,CATSSILGGTNQPQHF,TGTGCCACCAGCTCTATCCTTGGTGGCACCAATCAGCCCCAGCATTTT
.,.,TRBV7-6,TRBJ2-3,CASSSGLSTDTQYF,TGTGCCAGCAGCTCGGGACTGAGCACAGATACGCAGTATTTT
.,.,TRBV2,TRBJ2-7,CASSEPRGRARSSYEQYF,TGTGCCAGCAGTGAACCCCGCGGTCGGGCGCGGAGCTCCTACGAGCAGTACTTC
.,few,TRBV12-3/TRBV12-4,TRBJ1-2,CASQRRGRVGYTF,TGTGCCAGCCAAAGAAGGGGTCGGGTAGGCTACACCTTC
.,.,TRBV7-2,TRBJ2-7,CASRLRTPGSYEQYF,TGTGCCAGCAGGTTGAGAACCCCCGGCTCCTACGAGCAGTACTTC
.,.,TRBV30,TRBJ2-1,CAWSFGGNEQFF,TGTGCCTGGAGTTTTGGAGGGAATGAGCAGTTCTTC
.,.,TRBV6-5,TRBJ1-1,CASSYEGPPNTEAFF,TGTGCCAGCAGTTACGAGGGGCCCCCGAACACTGAAGCTTTCTTT
.,.,TRBV12-3/TRBV12-4,TRBJ2-1,CASTPGLNEQFF,TGTGCCAGCACCCCAGGGCTGAATGAGCAGTTCTTC
TRBD1,.,TRBV25-1,TRBJ2-3,CASSVTGATDTQYF,TGTGCCAGCAGTGTGACAGGGGCCACAGATACGCAGTATTTT
.,.,TRBV12-3/TRBV12-4,TRBJ1-6,CASSLGNSPLHF,TGTGCCAGCAGTTTGGGTAATTCACCCCTCCACTTT
.,.,TRBV28,TRBJ1-4,CASSLNEKLFF,TGTGCCAGCAGTTTAAATGAAAAACTGTTTTTT
TRBD1,.,TRBV6-2/TRBV6-3,TRBJ1-4,CASSAPGQSNEKLFF,TGTGCCAGCAGTGCCCCGGGACAGTCTAATGAAAAACTGTTTTTT
.,medium-sized,TRBV2,TRBJ2-4,CASRRDRGGTKNIQYF,TGTGCCAGCAGGCGAGACAGGGGAGGGACCAAAAACATTCAGTACTTC
TRBD1,few,TRBV4-3,TRBJ1-6,CASSQGQGGSPLHF,TGCGCCAGCAGCCAAGGGCAGGGGGGTTCACCCCTCCACTTT
.,.,TRBV7-8,TRBJ2-3,CASSPSSDTQYF,TGTGCCAGCAGCCCGTCCTCAGATACGCAGTATTTT
TRBD1,.,TRBV5-1,TRBJ2-5,CASSLGTGALQETQYF,TGCGCCAGCAGCTTGGGGACAGGGGCCCTACAAGAGACCCAGTACTTC
.,.,TRBV23-1,TRBJ1-5,CASSPSLVNLCNQPQHF,TGCGCCAGCAGTCCCTCATTAGTTAATCTATGCAATCAGCCCCAGCATTTT